These 31 T cell receptor beta chains were sequenced from one sample in a study of response to subunit inactivated influenza vaccine. TCRdb recomputed calls from the RT-PCR reads with MiXCR, one row per CDR3 protein. The sample shows about 580,000 distinct CDR3 sequences, approximately 14% of them seen only once. The specimen was PBMCs from blood, collected 11 to 12 days after vaccination. These receptors originate from a man aged 50 to 59 who received an inactivated influenza vaccine.

With respect to this clonotype: One end of the junction varies from germline; a read error may be responsible. The rearrangement links TRBV6-1 to TRBJ2-7; the D gene could be TRBD1 or TRBD2 (5 bases each). The CDR3 extends over 13 amino acids. Germline CDR1 is MNHNS and CDR2 is SASEGT. The CDR3 coding sequence is TGTGCCAGCGGACTCATGGGGACGAGACAGACTCACTTC. It codes for CASGLMGTRQTHF.

The gene calls are TRBV5-1 and TRBJ1-2; TRBD1 aligns across 10 bases. The germline V gene encodes CDR1 SGHRS and CDR2 YFSETQ. CDR3 length equals 15 residues. V gave up 3 bases and J gave up 4 bases; unmatched junction bases: 6. The CDR3 here is CASSSSGTGVYGYTF. The CDR3 DNA is TGCGCCAGCAGCTCCTCCGGGACAGGGGTCTATGGCTACACCTTC. Supplemented by reference TRBV5-1 and TRBJ1-2, the full variable domain reads KAGVTQTPRYLIKTRGQQVTLSCSPISGHRSVSWYQQTPGQGLQFLFEYFSETQRNKGNFPGRFSGRQFSNSRSEMNVSTLELGDSALYLCASSSSGTGVYGYTFGSGTRLTVV.

The chain couples TRBV5-1 to TRBJ2-7; D may match TRBD1 or TRBD2 (5 bases each). The germline V gene encodes CDR1 SGHRS and CDR2 YFSETQ. V was trimmed by 3 bases and J by 2 bases, leaving 15 bases between them. The CDR3 has 15 amino acids. The CDR3 bases are TGCGCCAGCAGCTCCGGGGACGCATACCCCTACGAGCAGTACTTC. It translates to CASSSGDAYPYEQYF.

The sample holds many counts of this clonotype. This chain links TRBV6-2 or TRBV6-3 with TRBJ1-2; no definite D call. The CDR3 contains 12 residues. The germline gives CDR1 MNHEY, CDR2 SVGEGT. Trimming shortened V by 7 bases and J by 3 bases, and 9 bases separated the two germline ends. The CDR3 protein is CASTQTDYGYTF. CDR3 coding DNA: TGTGCCAGCACACAGACCGACTATGGCTACACCTTC.

This clonotype turned up a few times. V and J are TRBV6-2 or TRBV6-3 and TRBJ2-2; 8 bases fit TRBD1. The V gene end was trimmed by 6 bases and the J gene end by 4 bases; junction bases not matched to a gene: 4. Germline V CDR1 and CDR2: MNHEY, SVGEGT. The CDR3 loop spans 14 amino acids. CDR3 in DNA: TGTGCCAGCAGACGGACAGGGCTCACCGGGGAGCTGTTTTTT. Amino acids: CASRRTGLTGELFF.

This clonotype has more than one count but fewer than ten. This rearrangement joins TRBV7-8 to TRBJ2-7; weak D call: TRBD1 (5 bases). CDR3 size: 14 residues. Trimming shortened V by 7 bases and J by 1 base, and 14 bases separated the two germline ends. Germline V gene data show CDR1 as SGHVS and CDR2 as FQNEAQ. This CDR3 reads CASTSTVTSYEQYF. The CDR3 bases are TGTGCCAGCACCTCGACAGTCACTTCCTACGAGCAGTACTTC.

The V call is TRBV20-1, the J call TRBJ1-4, with D tentatively TRBD1 (5 bases). The CDR3 runs to 14 residues. CDR1 DFQATT and CDR2 SNEGSKA come from the germline V gene (reference sequence). The V end lost 4 bases, the J end lost 8 bases, and 17 bases lay between the germline ends. This CDR3 reads CSAIIRQGREKLFF. CDR3 sequence (DNA): TGCAGTGCTATTATCCGGCAGGGCAGAGAAAAACTGTTTTTT.

V is TRBV20-1 and J is TRBJ2-7; D gene unclear. Trimming cost V 3 bases and J 0 bases, with 6 bases left between them. Germline CDR1 reads DFQATT; CDR2 reads SNEGSKA (reference sequence). CDR3 length equals 12 residues. As DNA, the CDR3 is TGCAGTGCTAGCCATAGCTCCTACGAGCAGTACTTC. This codes for CSASHSSYEQYF.

The rearrangement joins TRBV20-1 to TRBJ2-3; D gene unclear. Trimming took off 3 bases at V and 1 base at J, with 14 bases between the two ends. Per germline, CDR1 DFQATT and CDR2 SNEGSKA (reference sequence). The CDR3 loop spans 15 amino acids. The CDR3 here is CSARFFVGGTDTQYF. The CDR3 DNA reads as TGCAGTGCTAGGTTCTTCGTGGGCGGCACAGATACGCAGTATTTT.

This clonotype has at least ten counts. The chain links TRBV4-1 to TRBJ2-1; the D gene is possibly TRBD2 (5 bases). Trimming took 4 bases from V and 9 from J, leaving 19 bases between them. Germline CDR1 and CDR2: MGHRA and YSYEKL. The CDR3 is 15 residues long. CDR3 in amino acids: CASSPSWLADGEQFF. The CDR3, as DNA: TGCGCCAGCAGCCCTTCGTGGCTAGCCGACGGTGAGCAGTTCTTC.

The V gene is TRBV7-9, the J gene TRBJ1-2; no reliable D call. The CDR3 is 15 residues long. Germline CDR1 reads SEHNR; CDR2 reads FQNEAQ (reference sequence). V was cut by 5 bases and J by 8 bases, with 21 bases left in between. CDR3 DNA sequence: TGTGCCAGCAGCGTTAGCGGTTGGCGCTCCGTGGGCTACACCTTC. This gives the protein CASSVSGWRSVGYTF.

This clonotype has more than one count but fewer than ten. The CDR3 sequence is CSAIRRQGYTEAFF. CDR3 nucleotide sequence: TGCAGTGCCATCAGGAGGCAGGGCTACACTGAAGCTTTCTTT. The V call is TRBV20-1, the J call TRBJ1-1; D is possibly TRBD1 (5 bases). V dropped 6 bases and J dropped 3 bases, with 17 bases sitting between them. The CDR3 contains 14 residues. Germline CDR1 is DFQATT and CDR2 is SNEGSKA (reference sequence).

This rearrangement joins TRBV20-1 to TRBJ2-1; D remains ambiguous. This CDR3 is 15 amino acids long. V dropped 6 bases and J dropped 0 bases, with 15 bases sitting between them. CDR1 is DFQATT, CDR2 SNEGSKA, per germline (reference sequence). CDR3 region: CSARGTEFSYNEQFF. CDR3 nucleotides: TGCAGTGCACGCGGAACCGAGTTCTCCTACAATGAGCAGTTCTTC.

The chain links TRBV6-1 to TRBJ2-1; D might be TRBD1 (6 bases). The CDR3 runs to 13 residues. In germline, CDR1 is MNHNS, CDR2 SASEGT. V lost 3 bases, J lost 6 bases, and 9 bases lay in between. In DNA, the CDR3 is TGTGCCAGCAGTGAGCAGGGGTTCAATGAGCAGTTCTTC. It yields the protein CASSEQGFNEQFF.

The gene calls are TRBV11-2 and TRBJ2-7, with TRBD1 matching over 9 bases. V lost 7 bases and J lost 2; bases outside the gene matches: 6. Germline V CDR1 and CDR2: SGHAT, FQNNGV. The CDR3 covers 14 residues. The CDR3 region is CASTQTGGPYEQYF. CDR3 DNA: TGTGCCAGCACCCAGACAGGGGGACCCTACGAGCAGTACTTC.

The chain combines TRBV6-2 or TRBV6-3 with TRBJ2-7, with D tentatively TRBD2 (6 bases). Germline V CDR1 and CDR2: MNHEY, SVGEGT. V lost 0 bases and J 0 bases, leaving 30 bases between the germline ends. This CDR3 has 22 residues. The CDR3: CASSYSMLLGETLATISYEQYF. The CDR3 DNA sequence: TGTGCCAGCAGTTACTCGATGCTGCTCGGAGAAACACTAGCAACCATCTCCTACGAGCAGTACTTC.

This clonotype was counted a few times. The chain employs TRBV5-5 and TRBJ2-2; D ambiguous. The V end was cut by 1 base, the J end by 1 base, with 11 bases between. The CDR3 contains 16 residues. CDR1 and CDR2 (germline): SGHKS, YYEKEE (reference sequence). As DNA, the CDR3 is TGTGCCAGCAGCTTGCGAAGGGCCCGGAACACCGGGGAGCTGTTTTTT. This encodes CASSLRRARNTGELFF.

This rearrangement joins TRBV28 to TRBJ2-7; D is uncertain. V lost 2 bases, J lost 0 bases, and 14 bases lay in between. From germline, CDR1 is MDHEN and CDR2 SYDVKM. The CDR3 spans 16 residues. CDR3 bases: TGTGCCAGCAGTTTAACGTTCGCTAAAACCTCCTACGAGCAGTACTTC. This sequence encodes CASSLTFAKTSYEQYF.

V and J are TRBV7-2 and TRBJ1-1; possibly TRBD1 for D (5 bases). Per the germline V gene, CDR1 is SGHTA and CDR2 is FQGNSA. Trimming shortened V by 1 base and J by 5 bases, and 14 bases separated the two germline ends. CDR3 size: 15 residues. The CDR3 DNA reads as TGTGCCAGCAGCTTAGTTAGTCAGGGAGTGACTGAAGCTTTCTTT. It translates to CASSLVSQGVTEAFF. The complete variable domain, with remaining parts taken from reference TRBV7-2 and TRBJ1-1, reads GAGVSQSPSNKVTEKGKDVELRCDPISGHTALYWYRQSLGQGLEFLIYFQGNSAPDKSGLPSDRFSAERTGGSVSTLTIQRTQQEDSAVYLCASSLVSQGVTEAFFGQGTRLTVV.

V and J are TRBV24-1 and TRBJ2-2, with TRBD2 as a possible D gene (5 bases). Looked up from germline, CDR1 is KGHDR and CDR2 is SFDVKD. V shed 0 bases and J shed 1 base, with 8 bases lying between them. This CDR3 spans 16 amino acids. CDR3 coding DNA: TGTGCCACCAGTGATTTGCGCGGGTTGAACACCGGGGAGCTGTTTTTT. Its translation is CATSDLRGLNTGELFF.

This clonotype was seen a handful of times. V is TRBV4-3 and J is TRBJ2-7; weak D call: TRBD2 (6 bases). The CDR3 has 14 amino acids. Germline values: CDR1 LGHNA, CDR2 YSLEER. Trimming shortened V by 3 bases and J by 2 bases, and 11 bases separated the two germline ends. Here the CDR3 reads CASSQWAGPYEQYF. CDR3 nucleotide sequence: TGCGCCAGCAGCCAGTGGGCGGGACCCTACGAGCAGTACTTC.

This clonotype was counted a few times. V usage is TRBV5-1 and J usage is TRBJ2-2; TRBD2 matches 13 bases. The ends lost 6 bases at V and 1 base at J; junction bases unmatched: 3. The CDR3 has 16 amino acids. Germline CDR1 and CDR2: SGHRS and YFSETQ. Written as DNA, the CDR3 is TGCGCCAGCACGGGACTAGCGGGACGGAACACCGGGGAGCTGTTTTTT. This sequence encodes CASTGLAGRNTGELFF.

This clonotype was seen a handful of times. This CDR3 reads CASSVTGPDVQYF. The CDR3 DNA sequence: TGTGCCAGCAGTGTCACCGGGCCTGACGTCCAGTACTTC. This rearrangement joins TRBV2 to TRBJ2-5; no firm D call. The CDR3 totals 13 residues. CDR1 is SNHLY, CDR2 FYNNEI, per germline. V shed 4 bases and J shed 10 bases, with 16 bases lying between them. The complete variable domain, with remaining parts taken from reference TRBV2 and TRBJ2-5, reads EPEVTQTPSHQVTQMGQEVILRCVPISNHLYFYWYRQILGQKVEFLVSFYNNEISEKSEIFDDQFSVERPDGSNFTLKIRSTKLEDSAMYFCASSVTGPDVQYFGPGTRLLVL.

The CDR3 protein is CSVVVNTEAFF. The DNA for the CDR3 is TGCAGCGTTGTGGTGAACACTGAAGCTTTCTTT. The rearrangement uses TRBV29-1 and TRBJ1-1; D is unclear. The CDR3 consists of 11 residues. Trimming left V 4 bases short and J 0 bases short, with 3 bases between. The germline V gene has CDR1 SQVTM and CDR2 ANQGSEA.

Only a few counts were recorded for this clonotype. CDR3 nucleotide sequence: TGCGCCAGCAGGGACCTGAATTCACCCCTCCACTTT. It codes for CASRDLNSPLHF. The gene calls are TRBV5-1 and TRBJ1-6; unclear D gene. From germline, CDR1 is SGHRS and CDR2 YFSETQ. The CDR3 has 12 amino acids. V was pared by 5 bases and J by 7 bases, with 7 bases between.

This clonotype occurred a few times. The chain has TRBV12-3 or TRBV12-4 and TRBJ1-6, with 9 bases fitting TRBD1. The ends lost 6 bases at V and 15 bases at J; junction bases unmatched: 12. The CDR3 runs 14 residues. CDR3 sequence: CASRRDRASVNLHF. CDR3 nucleotides: TGTGCCAGCAGGAGGGACAGGGCCTCCGTGAACCTCCACTTT.

This rearrangement joins TRBV12-3 or TRBV12-4 to TRBJ2-1, with D tentatively TRBD1 (5 bases). V lost 5 bases and J 7 bases, leaving 15 bases between the germline ends. This CDR3 spans 14 amino acids. CDR3 bases: TGTGCCAGCAGTCCTCAAACTAAGGGGAATGAGCAGTTCTTC. Translation gives CASSPQTKGNEQFF.

The gene calls are TRBV2 and TRBJ2-1, with TRBD2 matching 12 bases. J was trimmed by 6 bases and V by 2 bases; bases with no gene match: 2. The CDR3 is 15 residues long. Germline CDR1 is SNHLY and CDR2 is FYNNEI. For the CDR3, the DNA is TGTGCCAGCAGTGAATCGGGACTAGCGGGCAATGAGCAGTTCTTC. This translates into CASSESGLAGNEQFF.

This clonotype has just a few counts. J is TRBJ2-2 and V is TRBV2, with a possible D match to TRBD2 (6 bases). Germline CDR1 SNHLY, CDR2 FYNNEI. V was trimmed by 6 bases and J by 5 bases, leaving 16 bases between them. The length of the CDR3 is 15 residues. CDR3 sequence: CASRLLALGTGELFF. The CDR3 bases are TGTGCCAGCAGATTGCTAGCGCTGGGGACCGGGGAGCTGTTTTTT.

This clonotype was seen only a few times. This rearrangement joins TRBV6-2 or TRBV6-3 to TRBJ2-7; possibly TRBD2 for D (5 bases). The V gene lost 5 bases and the J gene lost 6 bases, with 17 bases spanning the gap. This CDR3 has 14 amino acids. Germline CDR1 and CDR2: MNHEY and SVGEGT. The CDR3 nucleotides read TGTGCCAGCAGTGCTACTAGGATTTTTAGCGAGCAGTACTTC. The encoded protein is CASSATRIFSEQYF.

This clonotype was seen a few times. The chain has TRBV7-2 and TRBJ1-5; D ambiguous. V shed 5 bases and J shed 7 bases, with 12 bases lying between them. The length of the CDR3 is 13 residues. Germline lookup yields CDR1 SGHTA and CDR2 FQGNSA. The CDR3 DNA reads as TGTGCCAGCAGCCTAACAAGGCCGCAGCCCCAGCATTTT. This codes for CASSLTRPQPQHF.